The TCR beta chain described here comes from a study of blood T cell repertoires in COVID-19. As for the study in general: The cDNA or gDNA used as material had been derived from T cells, B-cell-depleted T cells, or PBMCs.

Germline CDR1 is MGHRA and CDR2 is YSYEKL. The CDR3 runs 15 residues. V gave up 1 base and J gave up 3 bases, with 13 bases separating them. Sequencing used immunoSEQ multiplex PCR; TCRdb keeps in-frame clones, though not all of them. The table shows about 45,000 clones, with over 75% occurring only once. The source of this sequence is a human donor in a cohort sampled during active COVID-19. The chain links TRBV4-1 to TRBJ2-7, with D perhaps TRBD1 (5 bases). Material for sequencing was peripheral blood. Here the CDR3 reads CASSQVEDRLYEQYF. CDR3 nucleotide sequence: TGCGCCAGCAGCCAAGTCGAAGACAGACTCTACGAGCAGTACTTC.